These T cell receptor beta chains were read from a single sample in a study of blood T cell repertoires in COVID-19. TCRdb's copy holds only in-frame clones and misses some; the assay was immunoSEQ multiplex PCR. The sample shows 95,000 to 110,000 clones, 84% of them seen only once. Sequencing input: peripheral blood. These receptors were taken from a human donor in a cohort sampled during active COVID-19. CDR3s leave out the opening cysteine and the closing phenylalanine or tryptophan. The D gene is left open where the match is weak. Rows give clone size only sometimes, using once, few, many, or a class for an expanded clone.

TRBV9	once	12	TRBJ1-2	.	ASSVGRGNYGYT
TRBV27	.	14	TRBJ2-1	TRBD2	ASSKAGGPSYNEQF
TRBV7-2	once	13	TRBJ1-4	.	ASSPEHGRSEKLF
TRBV2	.	8	TRBJ2-1	.	ASIFEEQF
TRBV7-2	.	14	TRBJ1-5	.	ASSLGGDWRNQPQH
TRBV9	.	10	TRBJ1-4	TRBD1	ASSLTGEKLF
TRBV6-6	.	13	TRBJ1-3	TRBD1	ASSPQGGSGNTIY
TRBV30	once	13	TRBJ2-3	.	AWSVPRPNTDTQY
TRBV11-3	.	15	TRBJ2-1	.	ASSLVICREPYNEQF
TRBV30	many	10	TRBJ2-2	.	AWISYTGELF
TRBV7-2	.	14	TRBJ2-3	.	ASSPRNSGNMGTQY
TRBV29-1	.	10	TRBJ2-3	TRBD2	SDTSGGDTQY
TRBV19	.	12	TRBJ2-3	TRBD1	ASSPRTGPDTQY
TRBV10-2	few	10	TRBJ2-1	.	ASRTGVSEQF
TRBV4-3	.	13	TRBJ2-1	.	ASSQDGSSYNEQF
TRBV6-6	.	13	TRBJ1-1	TRBD1	ASSPRTGGPTPAF
TRBV7-9	.	13	TRBJ1-4	TRBD1	ASSRETGDNEKLF
TRBV7-2	.	13	TRBJ2-1	TRBD2	ASSLALAGVNEQF
TRBV27	.	14	TRBJ1-1	.	ASSPPDNVANTEAF
TRBV5-1	.	12	TRBJ2-1	TRBD2	ASSLAGGLSEQF
TRBV19	once	14	TRBJ2-7	TRBD2	ASSMTSGRMSYEQY
TRBV5-1	.	11	TRBJ1-1	.	ASSFDPSREAF
TRBV11-3	.	11	TRBJ2-3	.	ASSLQGTDTQY
TRBV24-1	.	13	TRBJ2-3	TRBD2	ATSGLAGDLDTQY
TRBV7-2	once	11	TRBJ1-6	TRBD1	ASSQGQNSPLH
TRBV5-1	once	17	TRBJ1-1	.	ASSSRENYWDREVTEAF
TRBV5-1	once	13	TRBJ1-4	TRBD1	ASSGPGTGNEKLF
TRBV28	.	11	TRBJ1-2	.	ASSLISSRGYT
TRBV5-4	.	14	TRBJ2-2	.	ASSLDGGTNTGELF
TRBV6-2/TRBV6-3	.	16	TRBJ1-5	.	ASSKTGGGDYSNQPQH
TRBV4-3	.	14	TRBJ1-2	.	ASSQVLGATNYGYT
TRBV7-9	once	13	TRBJ2-1	.	ASSLAAGAYNEQF
TRBV19	.	11	TRBJ2-5	.	ASSGGFQETQY
TRBV29-1	few	11	TRBJ2-7	TRBD1	SASPGQGYEQY
TRBV28	.	12	TRBJ2-7	.	ASSFSRSSYEQY
TRBV6-2/TRBV6-3	once	9	TRBJ2-3	.	ASSRLELQY
TRBV3-1/TRBV3-2	.	13	TRBJ1-6	.	ASSQVDSYNSPLH
TRBV25-1	.	11	TRBJ1-6	TRBD1	ASRGQGNSPLH